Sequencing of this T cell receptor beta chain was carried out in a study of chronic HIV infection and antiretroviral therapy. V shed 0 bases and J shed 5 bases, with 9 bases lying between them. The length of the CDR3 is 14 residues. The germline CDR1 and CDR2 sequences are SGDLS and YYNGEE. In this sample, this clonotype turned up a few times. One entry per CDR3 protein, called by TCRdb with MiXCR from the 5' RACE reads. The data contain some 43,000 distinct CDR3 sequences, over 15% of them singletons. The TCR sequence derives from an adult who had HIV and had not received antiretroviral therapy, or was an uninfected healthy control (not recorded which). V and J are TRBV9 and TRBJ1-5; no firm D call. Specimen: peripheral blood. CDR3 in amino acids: CASSVGQAYQPQHF. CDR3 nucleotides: TGTGCCAGCAGCGTAGGGCAGGCGTATCAGCCCCAGCATTTT.